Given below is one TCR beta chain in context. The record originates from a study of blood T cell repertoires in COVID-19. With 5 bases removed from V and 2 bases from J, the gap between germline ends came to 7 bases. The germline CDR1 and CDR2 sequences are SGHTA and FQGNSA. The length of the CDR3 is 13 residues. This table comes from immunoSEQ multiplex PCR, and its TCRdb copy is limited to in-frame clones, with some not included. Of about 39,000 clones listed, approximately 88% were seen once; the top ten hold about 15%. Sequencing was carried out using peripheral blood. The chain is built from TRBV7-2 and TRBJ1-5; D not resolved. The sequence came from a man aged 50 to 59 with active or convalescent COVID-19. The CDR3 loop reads CASSAGRNQPQHF. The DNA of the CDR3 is TGTGCCAGCAGCGCGGGTCGCAATCAGCCCCAGCATTTT.